The 28 T cell receptor beta chains reported below all come from one sample, sequenced in a study of blood T cell repertoires in COVID-19. Generated by immunoSEQ multiplex PCR, the TCRdb table keeps only in-frame clones and is missing some. The data hold 190,000 or so clones, with around 87% observed a single time. The specimen sequenced was peripheral blood. These receptors were taken from a man aged 35-49 years with active or convalescent COVID-19.

CDR3 coding DNA: TGTGCCAGCAGCTTGGCCGGGACCGGGGAGCTGTTTTTT. Protein product: CASSLAGTGELFF. The chain is built from TRBV5-4 and TRBJ2-2; D gene unclear. The CDR3 runs to 13 residues. The V end was cut by 0 bases, the J end by 5 bases, with 5 bases between. Per germline, CDR1 SGHNT and CDR2 YYREEE (reference sequence). The complete variable domain, with remaining parts taken from reference TRBV5-4 and TRBJ2-2, reads ETGVTQSPTHLIKTRGQQVTLRCSSQSGHNTVSWYQQALGQGPQFIFQYYREEENGRGNFPPRFSGLQFPNYSSELNVNALELDDSALYLCASSLAGTGELFFGEGSRLTVL.

This CDR3 reads CAVGGMTDTQYF. In nucleotides, the CDR3 is TGTGCCGTGGGGGGGATGACAGATACGCAGTATTTT. V usage is TRBV27 and J usage is TRBJ2-3, with TRBD2 identical over 7 bases. CDR3 length: 12 residues. V lost 11 bases, J lost 3 bases, and 5 bases stayed unmatched. The germline CDR1 and CDR2 sequences are MNHEY and SMNVEV (reference sequence).

The rearrangement joins TRBV3-1 (or the pseudogene TRBV3-2) to TRBJ2-7; 11 bases match TRBD2. The germline CDR1 and CDR2 sequences are LGHDT and YNNKEL (reference sequence). CDR3 size: 16 residues. The V segment lost 0 bases and the J segment 7 bases; nucleotides outside the gene matches: 8. The CDR3 is CASSQELELAGVEQYF. CDR3 in DNA: TGTGCCAGCAGCCAAGAGTTAGAACTAGCGGGGGTTGAGCAGTACTTC.

The V and J genes are TRBV4-1 and TRBJ1-5, with TRBD1 matching over 12 bases. The germline V gene encodes CDR1 MGHRA and CDR2 YSYEKL. The CDR3 loop spans 17 amino acids. The V gene end was trimmed by 0 bases and the J gene end by 4 bases; junction bases not matched to a gene: 4. The CDR3 DNA follows: TGCGCCAGCAGCCAAGATTGGGACAGGGGGCGGAATCAGCCCCAGCATTTT. It is translated as CASSQDWDRGRNQPQHF.

V usage is TRBV5-4 and J usage is TRBJ1-2; D call uncertain. Germline loops: CDR1 SGHNT, CDR2 YYREEE (reference sequence). Trimming stripped 1 base from V and 8 bases from J, with 15 bases between. The length of the CDR3 is 14 residues. The CDR3 DNA reads as TGTGCCAGCAGCTTGCCAGCCGCAAAGAGGGGCTACACCTTC. It specifies CASSLPAAKRGYTF.

The rearrangement links TRBV30 to TRBJ2-7; D is possibly TRBD1 (5 bases). The CDR3 extends over 11 amino acids. In germline, CDR1 is GTSNPN, CDR2 SVGIG (reference sequence). The V gene lost 4 bases and the J gene lost 2 bases, with 6 bases spanning the gap. CDR3 sequence: CAWTGPYEQYF. CDR3 DNA sequence: TGTGCCTGGACAGGGCCCTACGAGCAGTACTTC.

This sequence joins TRBV11-2 and TRBJ2-1; 10 nucleotides agree with TRBD2. In germline, CDR1 is SGHAT, CDR2 FQNNGV. This CDR3 has 16 residues. Trimming took 5 bases from V and 3 from J; bases not matched to a gene: 7. The CDR3 spells CASSAAGLASYNEQFF. The CDR3 region has the DNA TGTGCCAGCAGCGCCGCGGGACTAGCGAGCTACAATGAGCAGTTCTTC.

This chain uses TRBV13 with TRBJ1-4; D is perhaps TRBD1 (5 bases). V gave up 2 bases and J gave up 3 bases, with 7 bases separating them. This CDR3 has 14 residues. Per germline, CDR1 PRHDT and CDR2 FYEKMQ (reference sequence). The CDR3, as DNA: TGTGCCAGCAGCTTACGGGGGGCTAATGAAAAACTGTTTTTT. Translating gives CASSLRGANEKLFF.

The chain uses TRBV7-9 and TRBJ2-5, with TRBD2 as a possible D gene (5 bases). Trimming took off 5 bases at V and 0 bases at J, with 10 bases between the two ends. Looked up from germline, CDR1 is SEHNR and CDR2 is FQNEAQ (reference sequence). This CDR3 is built from 14 residues. Here the CDR3 DNA reads TGTGCCAGCAGCCCCTCGACTAACCAAGAGACCCAGTACTTC. Translated, it gives CASSPSTNQETQYF.

The chain combines TRBV24-1 with TRBJ2-5; 7 bases are shared with TRBD2. Germline assignment: CDR1 KGHDR and CDR2 SFDVKD. The V gene end was trimmed by 3 bases and the J gene end by 3 bases; junction bases not matched to a gene: 3. CDR3 length: 14 residues. The CDR3 reads CATSDATSEETQYF. For the CDR3, the DNA is TGTGCCACCAGTGATGCCACTAGCGAAGAGACCCAGTACTTC.

The chain recombines TRBV6-2 or TRBV6-3 with TRBJ2-5; 12 bases line up with TRBD1. This CDR3 is 18 amino acids long. Germline trimming cut 6 bases from V and 0 bases from J; bases unmatched to any gene: 11. Germline V gene lookup returns CDR1 MNHEY and CDR2 SVGEGT. This CDR3 reads CASSDTGQGAHDQETQYF. CDR3 coding DNA: TGTGCCAGCAGCGACACGGGACAGGGGGCTCACGACCAAGAGACCCAGTACTTC.

V usage is TRBV5-6 and J usage is TRBJ2-1, with D unresolved. The V and J ends lost 4 bases and 0 bases respectively, with 14 bases between them. Germline V gene sequence: CDR1 SGHDT, CDR2 YYEEEE. The CDR3 covers 16 residues. CDR3 sequence: CASSGFGWSSYNEQFF. CDR3 bases: TGTGCCAGCAGCGGATTTGGGTGGAGCTCCTACAATGAGCAGTTCTTC.

The rearrangement links TRBV7-9 to TRBJ1-2, with TRBD1 identical over 7 bases. Germline V lookup: CDR1 SEHNR, CDR2 FQNEAQ (reference sequence). V shed 7 bases and J 2 bases; nucleotides not matched to a gene: 10. The CDR3 totals 15 residues. The CDR3 here is CASTNSGTANYGYTF. CDR3 sequence (DNA): TGTGCCAGCACCAACTCGGGGACAGCGAACTATGGCTACACCTTC. The full variable domain, in which reference TRBV7-9 and TRBJ1-2 provide the parts outside the CDR3, is DTGVSQNPRHKITKRGQNVTFRCDPISEHNRLYWYRQTLGQGPEFLTYFQNEAQLEKSRLLSDRFSAERPKGSFSTLEIQRTEQGDSAMYLCASTNSGTANYGYTFGSGTRLTVV.

The chain joins TRBV3-1 (or the pseudogene TRBV3-2) to TRBJ1-1; maybe TRBD1 (5 bases). The V gene's germline CDR1 is LGHDT and CDR2 YNNKEL (reference sequence). The ends were cut back, 3 bases at V and 4 bases at J, with 12 bases in the middle. This CDR3 region has 14 residues. The CDR3 nucleotides are TGTGCCAGCAGCCAGAGCTCAGGGTCCACTGAAGCTTTCTTT. It translates to CASSQSSGSTEAFF.

The genes are TRBV4-2 and TRBJ1-1; no definite D call. CDR1 and CDR2 from the germline V gene are LGHNA and YNFKEQ. The CDR3 spans 13 residues. The V and J ends lost 0 bases and 4 bases respectively, with 6 bases between them. CDR3 region: CASSQDSGTEAFF. In DNA, the CDR3 is TGTGCCAGCAGCCAAGATAGTGGCACTGAAGCTTTCTTT.

The J gene is TRBJ2-5, the V gene TRBV5-1, with TRBD1 as a possible D gene (5 bases). This CDR3 is 14 amino acids long. The germline V gene has CDR1 SGHRS and CDR2 YFSETQ. V lost 4 bases, J lost 4 bases, and 14 bases lay in between. CDR3 sequence reads: CASSEAGLTETQYF. DNA for the CDR3: TGCGCCAGCAGCGAAGCAGGGTTAACAGAGACCCAGTACTTC.

There are a few counts of this clone. This chain uses TRBV10-3 with TRBJ1-1; weak D call: TRBD1 (5 bases). Deletions cut 8 bases from V and 0 bases from J, with 13 bases between. The CDR3 is 14 residues long. The germline V gene has CDR1 ENHRY and CDR2 SYGVKD. CDR3 protein: CAIRGGTLNTEAFF. CDR3 DNA sequence: TGTGCCATCCGGGGGGGGACCCTGAACACTGAAGCTTTCTTT.

This clone was counted only a few times. The V and J genes are TRBV4-1 and TRBJ1-1, with TRBD1 identical over 10 bases. The CDR3 has 15 amino acids. Germline V gene data show CDR1 as MGHRA and CDR2 as YSYEKL. With 0 bases clipped from V and 5 bases from J, the junction kept 3 bases outside the gene matches. The CDR3 bases are TGCGCCAGCAGCCAAGACGGACAGGGGGGAACTGAAGCTTTCTTT. Translating gives CASSQDGQGGTEAFF.

The chain has TRBV7-6 and TRBJ1-6, with no clear D. Germline V gives CDR1 SGHVS, CDR2 FNYEAQ. This CDR3 comprises 14 residues. V gave up 6 bases and J gave up 6 bases, with 12 bases separating them. The CDR3 sequence is CASREGGSNSPLHF. The CDR3 nucleotides read TGTGCCAGCAGGGAGGGAGGCAGTAATTCACCCCTCCACTTT.

The genes are TRBV3-1 (or the pseudogene TRBV3-2) and TRBJ2-1; perhaps TRBD2 as D (5 bases). The CDR3 is made up of 17 amino acids. V lost 0 bases and J 6 bases, leaving 18 bases between the germline ends. CDR1 and CDR2 (germline): LGHDT, YNNKEL (reference sequence). The CDR3 sequence is CASSQDPGRLSINEQFF. CDR3 nucleotides: TGTGCCAGCAGCCAAGATCCGGGAAGATTGTCTATCAATGAGCAGTTCTTC.

V usage is TRBV24-1 and J usage is TRBJ2-2, with 10 bases identical to TRBD2. Germline-derived CDR1 and CDR2 are KGHDR and SFDVKD. Trimming removed 3 bases from V and 0 bases from J; junction bases left unmatched: 3. The CDR3 sequence is 17 residues long. For the CDR3, the DNA is TGTGCCACCAGTGATCCGAGCGGGGGGGCGAACACCGGGGAGCTGTTTTTT. It translates to CATSDPSGGANTGELFF.

The chain links TRBV18 to TRBJ1-1, with TRBD1 as a possible D gene (6 bases). The CDR3 runs to 16 residues. Deletions cut 3 bases from V and 4 bases from J, with 18 bases between. From germline, CDR1 is KGHSH and CDR2 LQKENI. The CDR3 nucleotides are TGTGCCAGCTCACCCCCGGGGATGAAAGGGGGCACTGAAGCTTTCTTT. Translating gives CASSPPGMKGGTEAFF.

The V and J genes are TRBV7-3 and TRBJ2-4, with 7 bases matching TRBD1. Per the germline V gene, CDR1 is SGHTA and CDR2 is FQGTGA. The CDR3 contains 15 residues. The V segment lost 5 bases and the J segment 1 base; nucleotides outside the gene matches: 5. The CDR3 DNA reads TGTGCCAGCAGCCCAGCAGGGGGTGCCAAAAACATTCAGTACTTC. Translated: CASSPAGGAKNIQYF.

The V gene is TRBV4-1, the J gene TRBJ1-1, with D possibly matching TRBD1 (5 bases). This CDR3 is built from 15 residues. V dropped 4 bases and J dropped 5 bases, with 17 bases sitting between them. The germline gives CDR1 MGHRA, CDR2 YSYEKL. DNA for the CDR3: TGCGCCAGCAGCCTCCGGGCTTCCGGGGGGACTGAAGCTTTCTTT. Amino acid sequence: CASSLRASGGTEAFF.

The CDR3 nucleotides are TGTGCCAGCATAAGAGGGGCGTGGGACAGGGCCAACCGGGGAGCTTTCTTT. Protein sequence: CASIRGAWDRANRGAFF. The chain carries TRBV28 and TRBJ1-1, with TRBD1 matching 9 bases. The CDR3 has 17 amino acids. V gave up 7 bases and J gave up 10 bases; unmatched junction bases: 22. From germline, CDR1 is MDHEN and CDR2 SYDVKM.

J is TRBJ1-4 and V is TRBV2; D possibly corresponds to TRBD1 (6 bases). This CDR3 is 15 amino acids long. V was trimmed by 6 bases and J by 7 bases, leaving 18 bases between them. In germline, CDR1 is SNHLY, CDR2 FYNNEI. The CDR3 DNA sequence: TGTGCCAGCAGCCGACTACAGGGCAGCAGTGAAAAACTGTTTTTT. This encodes CASSRLQGSSEKLFF.

This chain uses TRBV4-3 with TRBJ2-3; 7 bases are shared with TRBD2. Losses at the gene ends were 0 bases for V and 2 bases for J; bases not matched to a gene: 5. The CDR3 is 16 amino acids. The V gene's germline CDR1 is LGHNA and CDR2 YSLEER. The CDR3 reads CASSQEVRGFTDTQYF. In nucleotides, the CDR3 is TGCGCCAGCAGCCAAGAAGTGCGGGGGTTCACAGATACGCAGTATTTT.

A remark on this clone: Within the sample, other DNA sequences also encode this same CDR3. The J gene is TRBJ2-1, the V gene TRBV27, with D unresolved. This CDR3 comprises 13 residues. Germline V gene data show CDR1 as MNHEY and CDR2 as SMNVEV (reference sequence). Trimming shortened V by 6 bases and J by 1 base, and 7 bases separated the two germline ends. CDR3 sequence reads: CASSLESYNEQFF. The CDR3 nucleotides are TGTGCCAGCAGCTTAGAGTCCTACAATGAGCAGTTCTTC.